Each of the 26 T cell receptor beta chains below was sequenced from the same sample in a study of shared clonotypes between healthy human individuals. Sequenced by immunoSEQ multiplex PCR; TCRdb stores in-frame clones only, minus some. The sample has under 600,000 clones; 70% to 80% are singletons. Sequencing was carried out using PBMCs. The receptors were gathered from a woman aged 35 to 49 in good health. Some clones in this sample may be carry-over from other donors' samples.

As to this clone: Other DNA sequences in the sample encode the same CDR3. The chain couples TRBV7-6 to TRBJ2-3; D call uncertain. V was cut by 2 bases and J by 4 bases, with 4 bases left in between. CDR3 length: 12 residues. CDR1 and CDR2 from the germline V gene are SGHVS and FNYEAQ. CDR3 in DNA: TGTGCCAGCAGCTTACCCGCAGATACGCAGTATTTT. Residues: CASSLPADTQYF.

In its sample, this clone was seen a few times. V and J are TRBV7-9 and TRBJ1-1; unclear D gene. The CDR3 length is 14 residues. Germline values: CDR1 SEHNR, CDR2 FQNEAQ (reference sequence). V was trimmed by 5 bases and J by 4 bases, leaving 14 bases between them. As DNA, the CDR3 is TGTGCCAGCAGCCGATCGCAGAAGGTCACTGAAGCTTTCTTT. Protein product: CASSRSQKVTEAFF.

The rearrangement links TRBV10-3 to TRBJ2-1; 14 positions agree with TRBD2. Germline V gene sequence: CDR1 ENHRY, CDR2 SYGVKD. J lost 7 bases, V lost 8 bases, and 4 bases had no gene match. This CDR3 contains 14 residues. This chain's CDR3 is CAIGGTSGGNEQFF. In DNA form, the CDR3 reads TGTGCCATCGGAGGGACTAGCGGGGGAAATGAGCAGTTCTTC.

This chain joins TRBV27 and TRBJ2-7; TRBD2 is a possible D gene (5 bases). The length of the CDR3 is 13 residues. Trimming removed 6 bases at V and 7 bases at J, with 16 bases between. Germline V gene lookup returns CDR1 MNHEY and CDR2 SMNVEV (reference sequence). Here the CDR3 reads CASRTSGRGEQYF. In DNA form, the CDR3 reads TGTGCCAGCAGAACCTCGGGCAGAGGGGAGCAGTACTTC.

This chain connects TRBV6-1 to TRBJ2-7, with D possibly TRBD2 on 6 matching bases. CDR3 size: 16 residues. V was trimmed by 4 bases and J by 2 bases, leaving 18 bases between them. The germline CDR1 and CDR2 sequences are MNHNS and SASEGT. In DNA, the CDR3 is TGTGCCAGCAGTGGTGTGGTGAGCGGGTCAACCTACGAGCAGTACTTC. Residues: CASSGVVSGSTYEQYF.

The chain combines TRBV5-6 with TRBJ1-4; TRBD1 matches at 8 bases. CDR3 length: 14 amino acids. Per germline, CDR1 SGHDT and CDR2 YYEEEE. The trim removed 2 bases at V and 10 bases at J, leaving 7 bases unmatched. Here the CDR3 DNA reads TGTGCCAGCAGCTTACAGGGGGTTGAGGGAAAACTGTTTTTT. This gives the protein CASSLQGVEGKLFF.

This clone was picked up a small number of times. A far larger clone is one base from this, pointing to a likely read error. The chain joins TRBV29-1 to TRBJ1-2; D remains unclear. The CDR3 spans 11 residues. CDR1 is SQVTM and CDR2 is ANQGSEA in the germline V gene. CDR3 loop: CSESSNYCYTF. The CDR3 DNA reads as TGCAGCGAGTCCTCAAACTATTGCTACACCTTC.

Notes on this clone: This likely stems from a read error, as it lies one base from a far larger clone. At the DNA level, this CDR3 is encoded by other sequences in the same sample as well. The gene calls are TRBV28 and TRBJ2-3; D unresolved. The CDR3 has 12 residues. Germline CDR1 and CDR2: MDHEN and SYDVKM. The germline V and J ends were trimmed by 9 bases and 0 bases, with 7 bases remaining between them. The DNA of the CDR3 is TGTGCCAGTAGGTTTAGCACAGATACGCAGTATTTT. It specifies CASRFSTDTQYF. Filled out from reference TRBV28 and TRBJ2-3, the complete variable domain reads DVKVTQSSRYLVKRTGEKVFLECVQDMDHENMFWYRQDPGLGLRLIYFSYDVKMKEKGDIPEGYSVSREKKERFSLILESASTNQTSMYLCASRFSTDTQYFGPGTRLTVL.

This chain links TRBV4-1 with TRBJ2-5; D is tentatively TRBD1 or TRBD2 (5 bases each). The CDR3 loop spans 15 amino acids. V lost 2 bases and J lost 3, with 13 bases in between. Germline assignment: CDR1 MGHRA and CDR2 YSYEKL. DNA of the CDR3: TGCGCCAGCAGCCAAACACCGGGACGGGAAGAGACCCAGTACTTC. It codes for CASSQTPGREETQYF.

This chain connects TRBV7-6 to TRBJ1-4; D might be TRBD1 (6 bases). The CDR3 is 15 amino acids. Germline V gene data show CDR1 as SGHVS and CDR2 as FNYEAQ. Between the trimmed V and J ends, which lost 5 bases and 4 bases, there was a span of 14 bases. The CDR3 sequence is CASSTRQAGNEKLFF. CDR3 DNA: TGTGCCAGCAGCACCAGACAGGCTGGTAATGAAAAACTGTTTTTT.

This chain joins TRBV6-6 and TRBJ2-3, with 7 nucleotides matching TRBD1. The V gene's germline CDR1 is MNHNY and CDR2 SVGAGI (reference sequence). Trimming at V came to 6 bases and at J to 2 bases, leaving 8 bases not matched to a gene. This CDR3 spans 15 amino acids. The CDR3 sequence: CASSQTGLITDTQYF. The CDR3 bases are TGTGCCAGCAGCCAGACAGGGCTCATCACAGATACGCAGTATTTT.

The gene calls are TRBV9 and TRBJ2-7; TRBD2 agrees at 13 bases. This CDR3 contains 16 residues. The V gene end was trimmed by 1 base and the J gene end by 4 bases; junction bases not matched to a gene: 5. CDR1 SGDLS and CDR2 YYNGEE come from the germline V gene. CDR3 DNA sequence: TGTGCCAGCAGCGTATCAACTAGCGGGAGGGGGTACGAGCAGTACTTC. Its translation: CASSVSTSGRGYEQYF.

The rearrangement uses TRBV7-3 and TRBJ2-1, with 11 bases that match TRBD2. CDR3 length: 16 amino acids. The V gene's germline CDR1 is SGHTA and CDR2 FQGTGA. Trimming at V came to 5 bases and at J to 8 bases, leaving 11 bases not matched to a gene. CDR3 DNA sequence: TGTGCCAGCAGCCACGCCACTAGCGGGAGCATCGATGAGCAGTTCTTC. The encoded protein is CASSHATSGSIDEQFF.

The V and J genes are TRBV29-1 and TRBJ1-1; TRBD1 is a possible D gene (5 bases). The CDR3 length is 15 residues. V was shortened by 4 bases and J by 2 bases, with 17 bases between the two germline ends. Germline V gene sequence: CDR1 SQVTM, CDR2 ANQGSEA. In nucleotides, the CDR3 is TGCAGCGTTGGGGGAGTCCACGGGGGAAACACTGAAGCTTTCTTT. This gives the protein CSVGGVHGGNTEAFF.

The chain couples TRBV9 to TRBJ2-7; 7 bases fit TRBD1. The germline gives CDR1 SGDLS, CDR2 YYNGEE. The length of the CDR3 is 14 residues. V shed 4 bases and J 3 bases; nucleotides not matched to a gene: 7. The CDR3: CASSISRDSYEQYF. In DNA, the CDR3 is TGTGCCAGCAGCATCAGCCGGGACAGCTACGAGCAGTACTTC. Complete variable domain (other parts from reference TRBV9 and TRBJ2-7): DSGVTQTPKHLITATGQRVTLRCSPRSGDLSVYWYQQSLDQGLQFLIQYYNGEERAKGNILERFSAQQFPDLHSELNLSSLELGDSALYFCASSISRDSYEQYFGPGTRLTVT.

This clone was observed once. V and J are TRBV28 and TRBJ2-1, with 10 bases aligning to TRBD2. The CDR3 spans 16 residues. J was trimmed by 10 bases and V by 7 bases; bases with no gene match: 16. Germline V CDR1 and CDR2: MDHEN, SYDVKM. CDR3 sequence: CASNEHGASGSYEQFF. In DNA form, the CDR3 reads TGTGCCAGCAATGAACATGGGGCTAGCGGGAGTTACGAGCAGTTCTTC.

The genes are TRBV6-1 and TRBJ2-1; 13 bases are a match to TRBD2. This CDR3 has 20 residues. V was clipped by 4 bases and J by 1 base; unmatched bases: 13. The germline gives CDR1 MNHNS, CDR2 SASEGT. The CDR3 is CASSGQTSGRALRSYNEQFF. CDR3 in DNA: TGTGCCAGCAGTGGCCAAACTAGCGGGAGGGCCTTAAGGTCCTACAATGAGCAGTTCTTC.

The CDR3 DNA reads TGTGCCAGCAGCCCCCTCACTGCAGGAAAGTACACTGAAGCTTTCTTT. This encodes CASSPLTAGKYTEAFF. J is TRBJ1-1 and V is TRBV11-2; unclear D gene. V was cut by 5 bases and J by 3 bases, with 19 bases left in between. In germline, CDR1 is SGHAT, CDR2 FQNNGV. There are 16 residues in the CDR3.

In this sample, this clone turned up a few times. The rearrangement uses TRBV5-4 and TRBJ2-1; 8 nucleotides match TRBD2. Germline V lookup: CDR1 SGHNT, CDR2 YYREEE (reference sequence). The CDR3 sequence is 17 residues long. The J segment lost 8 bases and the V segment lost 1 base, leaving 14 bases of the junction unmatched. The CDR3 sequence is CASSLPLGAGGPYEQFF. The CDR3 region has the DNA TGTGCCAGCAGCTTGCCCCTTGGGGCGGGAGGCCCTTATGAGCAGTTCTTC.

The CDR3 spells CASSSSSGGGTDTQYF. Written as DNA, the CDR3 is TGTGCCAGCAGCTCCTCTAGCGGGGGGGGCACAGATACGCAGTATTTT. The V gene is TRBV7-2, the J gene TRBJ2-3; 12 bases are shared with TRBD2. Looked up from germline, CDR1 is SGHTA and CDR2 is FQGNSA. The CDR3 length is 16 residues. J lost 1 base, V lost 4 bases, and 3 bases had no gene match. The full variable domain, completed using reference TRBV7-2 and TRBJ2-3, is GAGVSQSPSNKVTEKGKDVELRCDPISGHTALYWYRQSLGQGLEFLIYFQGNSAPDKSGLPSDRFSAERTGGSVSTLTIQRTQQEDSAVYLCASSSSSGGGTDTQYFGPGTRLTVL.

The rearrangement uses TRBV29-1 and TRBJ2-1; 10 nucleotides line up with TRBD2. V trimming: 3 bases; J trimming: 3 bases; junction bases outside the gene matches: 5. CDR3 length equals 15 residues. CDR1 and CDR2 from the germline V gene are SQVTM and ANQGSEA. The CDR3, as DNA: TGCAGCGTTGATGGAGCGGGGGGGGTCTACAATGAGCAGTTCTTC. Translated, it gives CSVDGAGGVYNEQFF.

The chain combines TRBV21-1 with TRBJ2-3; no DNA check was done on the table's D call, TRBD2. TRBV21-1 counts as a pseudogene. This CDR3 has 14 residues. This CDR3 reads CATRRSLRTDTQYF. The CDR3 nucleotides read TGTGCCACCCGCCGGAGCTTAAGAACAGATACGCAGTATTTT.

On this clone: Other DNA sequences in the same sample also yield this CDR3. The chain joins TRBV5-1 to TRBJ2-3; the D gene is possibly TRBD1 (5 bases). The V end lost 0 bases, the J end lost 4 bases, and 9 bases lay between the germline ends. Per the germline V gene, CDR1 is SGHRS and CDR2 is YFSETQ. The CDR3 has 14 amino acids. In DNA form, the CDR3 reads TGCGCCAGCAGCTTGGGTCAGGGCGCAGATACGCAGTATTTT. Its protein product is CASSLGQGADTQYF.

The CDR3 loop is CASSLQGAAYEQYF. CDR3 in DNA: TGTGCCAGCAGCTTACAGGGGGCAGCGTACGAGCAGTACTTC. V and J are TRBV7-9 and TRBJ2-7; 8 nucleotides align to TRBD1. The V segment lost 2 bases and the J segment 4 bases; nucleotides outside the gene matches: 4. Looked up from germline, CDR1 is SEHNR and CDR2 is FQNEAQ (reference sequence). This CDR3 has 14 residues.

The gene calls are TRBV7-7 and TRBJ2-1; weak D call: TRBD1 (6 bases). Trimming removed 5 bases from V and 0 bases from J, with 11 bases in between. The CDR3 spans 15 residues. CDR1 and CDR2 (germline): SSHAT, FNYEAQ (reference sequence). DNA for the CDR3: TGTGCCAGCAGCCGGGACACGAGCTCCTACAATGAGCAGTTCTTC. Protein product: CASSRDTSSYNEQFF.

The CDR3 region has the DNA TGCAGCGTTGAAGTTCCAGCAGGGGGGGACGAGCAGTACTTC. Encoded protein: CSVEVPAGGDEQYF. The chain has TRBV29-1 and TRBJ2-7; the D call may be TRBD1 or TRBD2 (7 bases each). The CDR3 length is 14 residues. Trimming shortened V by 1 base and J by 5 bases, and 15 bases separated the two germline ends. The germline V gene has CDR1 SQVTM and CDR2 ANQGSEA.